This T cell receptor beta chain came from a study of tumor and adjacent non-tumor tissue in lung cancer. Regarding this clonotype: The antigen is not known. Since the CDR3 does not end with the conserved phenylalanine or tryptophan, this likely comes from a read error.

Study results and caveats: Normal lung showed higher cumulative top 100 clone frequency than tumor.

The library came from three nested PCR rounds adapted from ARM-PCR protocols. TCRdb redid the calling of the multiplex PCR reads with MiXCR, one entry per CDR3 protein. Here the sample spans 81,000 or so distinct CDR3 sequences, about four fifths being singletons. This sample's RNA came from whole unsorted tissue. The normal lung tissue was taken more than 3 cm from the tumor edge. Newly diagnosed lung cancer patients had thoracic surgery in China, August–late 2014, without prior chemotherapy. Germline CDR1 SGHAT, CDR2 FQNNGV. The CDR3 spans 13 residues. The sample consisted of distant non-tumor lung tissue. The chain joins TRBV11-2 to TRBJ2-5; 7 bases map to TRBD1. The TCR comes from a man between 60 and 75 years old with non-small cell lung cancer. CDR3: CAISSTGEQTQYL. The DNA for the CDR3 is TGTGCCATCAGCTCTACAGGGGAGCAGACCCAGTACTTA.